Its frequency marks the clone carrying this TCR beta chain as medium-sized. The sample originates from a study of CXCR3-negative and CXCR3-positive naive CD8 T cells. Overall study context: Across all libraries, TRB reads numbered 120 million to 150 million, with about 1.5 +/- 0.3 million in each library.

The CDR3 covers 15 residues. CDR1 is SGHAT and CDR2 is FQNNGV in the germline V gene. CD45RO-CCR7+CD27+CD95- cells counted as naive CD8+ T cells. With UMI labels, 5' RACE was used to prepare the TRB cDNA libraries. TCRdb re-called the 5' RACE reads and catalogs CDR3 proteins one per entry, DNA excluded. This table holds about 9,600 distinct CDR3 sequences. The sequence derives from a human donor in good health. Some clones in this sample may be carry-over from other donors' samples. The chain couples TRBV11-2 to TRBJ2-7; TCRdb designates TRBD1, a call that cannot be tested without DNA. What was sequenced was naive CXCR3- CD8+ T cells from blood. Documented subset: CD45RO-CCR7+CD27+CD95- naive CD8+ T cells lacking CXCR3 (TNR3-). CDR3 in amino acids: CASSLTPSEGYEQYF.